These 24 T cell receptor beta chains originate from one sample sequenced in a study of long-term antiretroviral therapy in people with HIV. Sequencing used immunoSEQ v3.0 at survey level. Profiled with immunoSEQ multiplex PCR; TCRdb holds only in-frame clones, not every one. The sample has 15,000 to 20,000 clones, over 60% seen once. This specimen consisted of unsorted PBMCs, obtained 2.5 years before starting antiretroviral therapy. Receptors originate from a woman in her fifties or sixties with HIV.

The chain combines TRBV6-6 with TRBJ1-1; TRBD1 matches at 9 bases. V lost 6 bases and J lost 4; bases outside the gene matches: 6. Germline assignment: CDR1 MNHNY and CDR2 SVGAGI (reference sequence). The CDR3 length is 14 residues. CDR3 DNA sequence: TGTGCCAGCAGACGACAGGGGGTGGGCACTGAAGCTTTCTTT. Amino acid sequence: CASRRQGVGTEAFF.

The rearrangement joins TRBV15 to TRBJ1-4, with D unresolved. Germline loops: CDR1 LNHNV, CDR2 YYDKDF (reference sequence). With 1 base removed from V and 6 bases from J, the gap between germline ends came to 15 bases. This CDR3 contains 16 residues. Here the CDR3 reads CATSRGRRTTDEKLFF. CDR3 DNA sequence: TGTGCCACCAGCAGAGGTCGACGAACGACGGATGAAAAACTGTTTTTT.

This clone showed up just once. The gene calls are TRBV4-1 and TRBJ1-1; D uncertain. The CDR3 totals 14 residues. The germline CDR1 and CDR2 sequences are MGHRA and YSYEKL. Trimming cost V 1 base and J 1 base, with 7 bases left between them. The CDR3 reads CASSQGFANTEAFF. CDR3 sequence (DNA): TGCGCCAGCAGCCAAGGTTTCGCGAACACTGAAGCTTTCTTT.

The CDR3 region has the DNA TGTGCCAGCAGCGGCGGGGACAGGGTAAAAGAGACCCAGTACTTC. It yields the protein CASSGGDRVKETQYF. The genes are TRBV5-5 and TRBJ2-5; the match to TRBD1 covers 9 bases. V gave up 4 bases and J gave up 3 bases; unmatched junction bases: 7. The germline CDR1 and CDR2 sequences are SGHKS and YYEKEE (reference sequence). CDR3 length: 15 residues.

This clone has only a few counts. This chain joins TRBV5-6 and TRBJ1-2, with D uncertain. There are 13 residues in the CDR3. Trimming pared 2 bases from V and 0 bases from J, leaving 5 bases between. The germline V gene encodes CDR1 SGHDT and CDR2 YYEEEE. CDR3 sequence reads: CASSFGTNYGYTF. The CDR3, as DNA: TGTGCCAGCAGCTTCGGGACTAACTATGGCTACACCTTC.

The chain carries TRBV5-1 and TRBJ2-2; 9 nucleotides match TRBD2. The germline V gene encodes CDR1 SGHRS and CDR2 YFSETQ. V lost 2 bases, J lost 1 base, and 0 bases stayed unmatched. The CDR3 loop spans 15 amino acids. As DNA, the CDR3 is TGCGCCAGCAGCTTTAGCGGGGGGAACACCGGGGAGCTGTTTTTT. This gives the protein CASSFSGGNTGELFF.

The chain uses TRBV18 and TRBJ1-1; D is ambiguous. The V end lost 2 bases, the J end lost 10 bases, and 14 bases lay between the germline ends. CDR1 is KGHSH, CDR2 LQKENI, per germline. This CDR3 is built from 13 residues. The CDR3 nucleotides read TGTGCCAGCTCACCAGCGGTAGGCTTCGGAGCTTTCTTT. Its translation is CASSPAVGFGAFF.

This clone has only one observation. V is TRBV5-4 and J is TRBJ2-7, with D possibly matching TRBD2 (5 bases). This CDR3 region has 15 residues. Germline lookup yields CDR1 SGHNT and CDR2 YYREEE (reference sequence). Trimming stripped 0 bases from V and 2 bases from J, with 12 bases between. The CDR3 loop reads CASSLGGSETYEQYF. DNA for the CDR3: TGTGCCAGCAGCTTGGGCGGGTCAGAGACCTACGAGCAGTACTTC.

The count of this clone is one. The rearrangement uses TRBV10-2 and TRBJ2-3; TRBD1 might be the D (7 bases). The ends were cut back, 7 bases at V and 2 bases at J, with 22 bases in the middle. The CDR3 is made up of 17 amino acids. The V gene's germline CDR1 is WSHSY and CDR2 SAAADI. CDR3 sequence reads: CASTKGGQRISTDTQYF. Written as DNA, the CDR3 is TGCGCCAGCACGAAGGGGGGACAGCGAATCTCCACAGATACGCAGTATTTT.

This clone was detected a few times. The chain employs TRBV5-1 and TRBJ1-1; D perhaps matches TRBD1 (5 bases). CDR3 size: 15 residues. V shed 3 bases and J shed 3 bases, with 15 bases lying between them. Germline-derived CDR1 and CDR2 are SGHRS and YFSETQ. The CDR3 region has the DNA TGCGCCAGCAGCTGGGCCGCGGGGGGTGACACTGAAGCTTTCTTT. Translated, it gives CASSWAAGGDTEAFF.

The V gene is TRBV19, the J gene TRBJ2-1; D is unresolved. The CDR3 is made up of 14 amino acids. Germline CDR1 reads LNHDA; CDR2 reads SQIVND (reference sequence). V lost 10 bases, J lost 2 bases, and 15 bases lay in between. CDR3 in amino acids: CATRSRDPYNEQFF. The CDR3 DNA reads TGTGCCACCCGAAGTAGAGACCCCTACAATGAGCAGTTCTTC.

This clone came up a few times. The chain carries TRBV18 and TRBJ1-1; D is undetermined. This CDR3 contains 15 residues. Between the trimmed V and J ends, which lost 6 bases and 4 bases, there was a span of 18 bases. CDR1 is KGHSH and CDR2 is LQKENI in the germline V gene. CDR3 sequence: CASSLLGGSSTEAFF. The CDR3 DNA follows: TGTGCCAGCTCCCTACTAGGCGGTTCGAGCACTGAAGCTTTCTTT.

This rearrangement joins TRBV5-1 to TRBJ2-3; no definite D call. This CDR3 has 16 amino acids. The V gene lost 0 bases and the J gene lost 0 bases, with 11 bases spanning the gap. Germline values: CDR1 SGHRS, CDR2 YFSETQ. The CDR3 is CASSLDAIPSTDTQYF. The CDR3 DNA reads TGCGCCAGCAGCTTGGACGCGATACCTAGCACAGATACGCAGTATTTT.

This clone was seen only a few times. The gene calls are TRBV6-1 and TRBJ1-6; 7 positions agree with TRBD1. Per germline, CDR1 MNHNS and CDR2 SASEGT. V dropped 2 bases and J dropped 3; count of bases not matched to a gene: 10. CDR3 length equals 18 residues. DNA for the CDR3: TGTGCCAGCAGTGAAAGATTCGTGGGGGACAGCTATAATTCACCCCTCCACTTT. Translation gives CASSERFVGDSYNSPLHF.

The genes are TRBV14 and TRBJ2-5; 8 bases line up with TRBD1. Germline trimming cut 4 bases from V and 4 bases from J; bases unmatched to any gene: 8. CDR3 length: 15 residues. Germline CDR1 and CDR2: SGHDN and FVKESK. DNA of the CDR3: TGTGCCAGCAGCCTAGATTCGACAGGGGCAGAGACCCAGTACTTC. Translation gives CASSLDSTGAETQYF.

The chain carries TRBV2 and TRBJ1-1, with D tentatively TRBD1 (6 bases). The CDR3 has 15 amino acids. V gave up 5 bases and J gave up 1 base, with 14 bases separating them. Germline V lookup: CDR1 SNHLY, CDR2 FYNNEI. CDR3 bases: TGTGCCAGCAGTACCCGACAGGCTCGGAACACTGAAGCTTTCTTT. It yields the protein CASSTRQARNTEAFF.

The chain carries TRBV6-6 and TRBJ2-1; TRBD1 agrees at 7 bases. The CDR3 runs 16 residues. The J segment lost 3 bases and the V segment lost 0 bases, leaving 5 bases of the junction unmatched. Germline CDR1 and CDR2: MNHNY and SVGAGI (reference sequence). CDR3 coding DNA: TGTGCCAGCAGTTACTCACTGAGACAGGGCTACAATGAGCAGTTCTTC. Translation gives CASSYSLRQGYNEQFF.

The rearrangement joins TRBV9 to TRBJ2-7; D is uncertain. The CDR3 loop spans 14 amino acids. Germline V gene data show CDR1 as SGDLS and CDR2 as YYNGEE. The ends were cut back, 5 bases at V and 3 bases at J, with 15 bases in the middle. CDR3 DNA: TGTGCCAGCAGGTTGCTAGGGCAACTCTACGAGCAGTACGTC. Its protein product is CASRLLGQLYEQYV.

The chain couples TRBV30 to TRBJ2-3; no definite D call. This CDR3 contains 13 residues. Germline V CDR1 and CDR2: GTSNPN, SVGIG (reference sequence). Trimming shortened V by 0 bases and J by 1 base, and 5 bases separated the two germline ends. The CDR3 nucleotides read TGTGCCTGGAGTGTGCCCGGCACAGATACGCAGTATTTT. The encoded protein is CAWSVPGTDTQYF.

J is TRBJ1-1 and V is TRBV7-9; D remains ambiguous. CDR1 and CDR2 from the germline V gene are SEHNR and FQNEAQ (reference sequence). The V gene lost 5 bases and the J gene lost 4 bases, with 23 bases spanning the gap. The CDR3 covers 17 residues. The DNA for the CDR3 is TGTGCCAGCAGCCCTACTCCCGTGGTGATCCCCCTCACTGAAGCTTTCTTT. Protein: CASSPTPVVIPLTEAFF.

This sequence joins TRBV6-1 and TRBJ2-1; TRBD1 might be the D (6 bases). Per germline, CDR1 MNHNS and CDR2 SASEGT. This CDR3 is built from 15 residues. Between the trimmed V and J ends, which lost 6 bases and 2 bases, there was a span of 14 bases. CDR3 sequence (DNA): TGTGCCAGCAGGGTGACAGGAGGTACCTACAATGAGCAGTTCTTC. It codes for CASRVTGGTYNEQFF.

The chain joins TRBV7-9 to TRBJ2-3; 9 bases map to TRBD2. Unmatched junction bases numbered 5, after V lost 2 bases and J lost 5 bases. This CDR3 has 15 amino acids. Germline V gene lookup returns CDR1 SEHNR and CDR2 FQNEAQ (reference sequence). CDR3 in amino acids: CASSLQRGALDTQYF. Written as DNA, the CDR3 is TGTGCCAGCAGCTTACAGCGGGGGGCCCTAGATACGCAGTATTTT. The complete variable domain, with remaining parts taken from reference TRBV7-9 and TRBJ2-3, reads DTGVSQNPRHKITKRGQNVTFRCDPISEHNRLYWYRQTLGQGPEFLTYFQNEAQLEKSRLLSDRFSAERPKGSFSTLEIQRTEQGDSAMYLCASSLQRGALDTQYFGPGTRLTVL.

The J gene is TRBJ1-1, the V gene TRBV6-5, with D unclear. Per germline, CDR1 MNHEY and CDR2 SVGAGI. V was shortened by 6 bases and J by 1 base, with 9 bases between the two germline ends. The CDR3 runs 13 residues. As DNA, the CDR3 is TGTGCCAGCAGGGTGTCCCAGAACACTGAAGCTTTCTTT. Translating it yields CASRVSQNTEAFF.

The chain joins TRBV5-8 to TRBJ1-6; 8 nucleotides align to TRBD1. The germline V gene encodes CDR1 SGHTS and CDR2 YDEGEE. Germline trimming cut 5 bases from V and 9 bases from J; bases unmatched to any gene: 10. This CDR3 spans 15 amino acids. CDR3 nucleotide sequence: TGTGCCAGCAGTCTTGGACAGGGACATGGTTCACCCCTCCACTTT. It is translated as CASSLGQGHGSPLHF.